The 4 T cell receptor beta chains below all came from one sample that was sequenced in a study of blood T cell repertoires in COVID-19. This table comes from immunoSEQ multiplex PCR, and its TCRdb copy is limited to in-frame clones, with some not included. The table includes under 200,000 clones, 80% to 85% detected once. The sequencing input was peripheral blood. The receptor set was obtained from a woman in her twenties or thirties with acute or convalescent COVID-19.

This CDR3 reads CASSTTVSRGGYTF. The CDR3 DNA follows: TGTGCCAGCAGTACGACAGTTTCGCGTGGTGGCTACACCTTC. The chain joins TRBV27 to TRBJ1-2, with D perhaps TRBD1 (5 bases). The CDR3 spans 14 residues. V was pared by 5 bases and J by 7 bases, with 17 bases between. Per germline, CDR1 MNHEY and CDR2 SMNVEV (reference sequence).

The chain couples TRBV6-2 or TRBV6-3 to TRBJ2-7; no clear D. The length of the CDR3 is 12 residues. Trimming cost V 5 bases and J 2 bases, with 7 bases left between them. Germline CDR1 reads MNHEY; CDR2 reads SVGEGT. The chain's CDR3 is CASSNSAYEQYF. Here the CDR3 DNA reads TGTGCCAGCAGTAATTCAGCCTACGAGCAGTACTTC.

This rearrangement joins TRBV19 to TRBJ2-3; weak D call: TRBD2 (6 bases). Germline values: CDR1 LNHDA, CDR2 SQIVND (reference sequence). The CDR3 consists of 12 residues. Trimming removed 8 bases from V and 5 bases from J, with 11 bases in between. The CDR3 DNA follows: TGTGCCAGTTCGGGGGTCCAAGATACGCAGTATTTT. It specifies CASSGVQDTQYF.

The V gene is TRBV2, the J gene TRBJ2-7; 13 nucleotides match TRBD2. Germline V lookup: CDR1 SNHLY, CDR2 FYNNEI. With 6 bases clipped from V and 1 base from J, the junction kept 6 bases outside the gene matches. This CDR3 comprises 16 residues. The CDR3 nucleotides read TGTGCCAGCAGGGGGACTAGCGGGGCGGGGTCCTACGAGCAGTACTTC. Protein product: CASRGTSGAGSYEQYF.